Listed below are T cell receptor beta chains from one sample, sequenced in a study of cytomegalovirus exposure and HLA in healthy donors. The method was immunoSEQ multiplex PCR; TCRdb's version includes in-frame clones alone and lacks a portion of them. The sample carries 260,000 or so clones, 70% to 90% recorded once. The sequencing sample was made of PBMCs. Receptors were obtained from a woman between 18 and 30 years old in good health and CMV-seronegative. Both conserved end residues are trimmed from each CDR3. Each record gives: V gene, CDR3 protein.

TRBV14	ASSQGRGNQPQH
TRBV27	ASSPTTGHQKLF
TRBV6-5	ASSYSSQGNEQY
TRBV11-2	ASSSDRGPTGELF
TRBV28	ASSRPGQTFPYQPQH
TRBV4-3	ASSQGLAGVVSNEQF
TRBV5-6	ASSLTRGSGNTIY
TRBV28	ASSVRLASYNEQF
TRBV7-3	ASSQLPGTSGVREQF
TRBV28	ASRPPRTAAMEPQH
TRBV28	ASRRQDLNTEAF
TRBV2	ASRGDYYEQY
TRBV30	AWSEILAGGGETQY
TRBV29-1	SALRGSSYNEQF
TRBV9	ASSVLLAGANEQF
TRBV28	ASSVRGPRH
TRBV19	ASSRGGPSSYEQY
TRBV13	ASSDRASGETYEQY
TRBV7-2	ASSPSGRRGEQY
TRBV11-2	ASSSRGQGDTQY
TRBV19	ASRDQGIGQPQH
TRBV15	ATSSSFGLPSYNEQF
TRBV7-2	ASSNILGSGSYEQY
TRBV6-5	ASKQGLYTEAF
TRBV11-1	ASSQGAAGSSFYEQY
TRBV25-1	ASSEGGISEAF
TRBV9	ASSAGDRDHQETQY
TRBV6-5	ASGTTGGNYEQY
TRBV19	ASSKWGLSSGANVLT
TRBV6-6	ASSYSESGGQPQH
TRBV5-8	ASSIIGQGPYEQY
TRBV19	ASSNGDRDNSPLH
TRBV28	ASSLDRGLRGTEAF
TRBV28	ASGTGADTQY
TRBV5-1	ASSFTSGRAGNEQF
TRBV6-6	ASSYSGQGKDTQY
TRBV30	AWTGEATNEKLF
TRBV30	AWRPVRLAGVTDTQY
TRBV28	ASSGQGWQPQH
TRBV5-4	ASSGGWTNYGYT
TRBV2	ASSRRQVTDTQY
TRBV9	ASSDSPIFTDTQY
TRBV5-1	ASSFVTGAGGELF
TRBV5-6	ASSLGGLAGVGSYEQY
TRBV12-5	ASGLVLGQGYNEQF
TRBV5-1	ASSLAGGANYGYT
TRBV28	ASSLLGLAGGTNYEQY
TRBV7-9	ASSPLSGSGYEQY
TRBV5-1	ASSFLQAGGYEQY
TRBV7-9	ASAVRGSEQY